Shown below are 20 T cell receptor beta chains from a single sample sequenced in a study of monozygotic twins with inflammatory bowel disease. TCRdb re-called the 5' RACE reads and gives one entry per CDR3 protein, without DNA. In all, the sample yields about 350,000 distinct CDR3 sequences. The sequencing sample was made of blood. The receptors derive from a human donor with ulcerative colitis or Crohn's disease, or a healthy co-twin of an affected twin (not recorded which).

This chain uses TRBV3-1 with TRBJ2-1; TCRdb picks TRBD1, but there is no DNA to check that call. The germline V gene encodes CDR1 LGHDT and CDR2 YNNKEL (reference sequence). The CDR3 runs 16 residues. The CDR3 region is CASSQRRFGTDNEQFF.

The chain joins TRBV30 to TRBJ1-1; the TCRdb D gene call, TRBD1, has no DNA to confirm it. The V gene's germline CDR1 is GTSNPN and CDR2 SVGIG (reference sequence). CDR3 size: 14 residues. The CDR3 region is CAWSKGAGDTEAFF. The whole variable domain, filled in from reference TRBV30 and TRBJ1-1, reads SQTIHQWPATLVQPVGSPLSLECTVEGTSNPNLYWYRQAAGRGLQLLFYSVGIGQISSEVPQNLSASRPQDRQFILSSKKLLLSDSGFYLCAWSKGAGDTEAFFGQGTRLTVV.

The CDR3 here is CASSFTGGVQPQHF. V and J are TRBV27 and TRBJ1-5; TCRdb reports TRBD1, a call that lacks DNA to check it against. There are 14 residues in the CDR3. Germline assignment: CDR1 MNHEY and CDR2 SMNVEV (reference sequence).

CDR3: CASSQAGIANIQYF. This chain links TRBV14 with TRBJ2-4. CDR3 length: 14 residues. Per germline, CDR1 SGHDN and CDR2 FVKESK.

The chain carries TRBV5-1 and TRBJ2-1. CDR3 length: 15 amino acids. Germline CDR1 is SGHRS and CDR2 is YFSETQ. CDR3 region: CASSTQGSSYNEQFF.

The gene calls are TRBV25-1 and TRBJ1-1; TCRdb's D call of TRBD1 is untestable without DNA. Per germline, CDR1 MGHDK and CDR2 SYGVNS. This CDR3 spans 13 amino acids. The CDR3 protein is CASRGGQNTEAFF.

The chain is built from TRBV7-9 and TRBJ1-1; the D gene TCRdb calls, TRBD1, cannot be checked with no DNA. Germline V gene lookup returns CDR1 SEHNR and CDR2 FQNEAQ (reference sequence). The CDR3 has 15 amino acids. CDR3 protein: CASRLVEGAKFEAFF.

This chain uses TRBV5-1 with TRBJ1-1; checking the TCRdb D call of TRBD1 is not possible without DNA. Germline V gene lookup returns CDR1 SGHRS and CDR2 YFSETQ. The CDR3 contains 13 residues. CDR3 region: CASSSQGEAEAFF.

The rearrangement joins TRBV28 to TRBJ2-1; TCRdb returns TRBD1, unconfirmable since there is no DNA. This CDR3 has 13 residues. Germline lookup yields CDR1 MDHEN and CDR2 SYDVKM. This CDR3 reads CASSFYRSGGQFF.

V and J are TRBV12-3 or TRBV12-4 and TRBJ2-3; the TCRdb call, TRBD2, lacks DNA for checking. This CDR3 has 14 amino acids. The CDR3 is CASRRSTSADTQYF.

The chain recombines TRBV5-1 with TRBJ2-7; TCRdb calls TRBD1, which cannot be checked without DNA. The CDR3 extends over 14 amino acids. The germline gives CDR1 SGHRS, CDR2 YFSETQ. The CDR3: CASSLRTGTYEQYF.

The chain recombines TRBV6-1 with TRBJ1-5; TCRdb's D call, TRBD1, is unchecked because there is no DNA. The CDR3 has 16 amino acids. Germline CDR1 is MNHNS and CDR2 is SASEGT. CDR3 protein: CASREGAGTSNQPQHF.

J is TRBJ2-3 and V is TRBV2; TCRdb calls TRBD1, which cannot be checked without DNA. Germline CDR1 is SNHLY and CDR2 is FYNNEI. This CDR3 contains 14 residues. This CDR3 is CASSASGSRDTQYF.

V and J are TRBV5-1 and TRBJ2-1; TCRdb gives TRBD2 as the D gene, but with no DNA this cannot be confirmed. Germline V gives CDR1 SGHRS, CDR2 YFSETQ. The CDR3 totals 18 residues. The CDR3 protein is CASSLADQGLAGGHEQFF.

CDR3: CASSLAGRGNEQYF. This chain joins TRBV7-9 and TRBJ2-7; TCRdb's D gene call, TRBD1, goes unchecked for lack of DNA. This CDR3 has 14 residues. Germline values: CDR1 SEHNR, CDR2 FQNEAQ (reference sequence).

The V and J genes are TRBV13 and TRBJ2-4; as DNA is missing, the TRBD1 call by TCRdb cannot be tested. From germline, CDR1 is PRHDT and CDR2 FYEKMQ (reference sequence). The CDR3 consists of 14 residues. CDR3 loop: CASSPPGSYGIQYF.

CDR3: CASSLLSVTRSGPVGEKLFF. This chain connects TRBV5-1 to TRBJ1-4. The CDR3 extends over 20 amino acids. Looked up from germline, CDR1 is SGHRS and CDR2 is YFSETQ.

This chain connects TRBV28 to TRBJ2-5; the TRBD2 assignment by TCRdb is unverifiable without DNA. This CDR3 has 14 amino acids. CDR1 is MDHEN and CDR2 is SYDVKM in the germline V gene. The CDR3 here is CASRPGTSGSTQYF.

The V and J genes are TRBV5-1 and TRBJ2-1; TCRdb reports TRBD2, a call that lacks DNA to check it against. Germline CDR1 and CDR2: SGHRS and YFSETQ. The CDR3 has 15 amino acids. The CDR3 is CASSLAGQSVDEQFF.

The V gene is TRBV7-2, the J gene TRBJ2-7. The germline V gene has CDR1 SGHTA and CDR2 FQGNSA. The CDR3 is 14 amino acids. The CDR3 here is CASSLTNSPYEQYF.